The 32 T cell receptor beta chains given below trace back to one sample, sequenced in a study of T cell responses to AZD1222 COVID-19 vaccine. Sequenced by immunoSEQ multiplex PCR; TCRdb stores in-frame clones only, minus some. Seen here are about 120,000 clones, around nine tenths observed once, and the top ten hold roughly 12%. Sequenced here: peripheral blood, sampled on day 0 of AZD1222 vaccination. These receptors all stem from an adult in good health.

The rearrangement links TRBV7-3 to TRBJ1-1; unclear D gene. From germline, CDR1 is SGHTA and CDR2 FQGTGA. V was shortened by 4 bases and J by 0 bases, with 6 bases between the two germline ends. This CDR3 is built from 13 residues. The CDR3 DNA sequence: TGTGCCAGCAGCTCCACGGTGAACACTGAAGCTTTCTTT. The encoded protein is CASSSTVNTEAFF.

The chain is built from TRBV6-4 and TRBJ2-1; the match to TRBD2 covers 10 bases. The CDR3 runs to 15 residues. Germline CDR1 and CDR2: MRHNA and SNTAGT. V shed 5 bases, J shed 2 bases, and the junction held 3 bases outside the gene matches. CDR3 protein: CASSPLAGAYNEQFF. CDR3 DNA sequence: TGTGCCAGCAGTCCCCTAGCGGGGGCCTACAATGAGCAGTTCTTC.

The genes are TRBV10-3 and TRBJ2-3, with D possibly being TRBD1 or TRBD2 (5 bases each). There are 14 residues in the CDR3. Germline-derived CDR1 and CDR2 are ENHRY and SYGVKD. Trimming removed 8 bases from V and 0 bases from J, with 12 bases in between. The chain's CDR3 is CAIRGTISTDTQYF. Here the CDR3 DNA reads TGTGCCATCCGAGGGACCATTAGCACAGATACGCAGTATTTT.

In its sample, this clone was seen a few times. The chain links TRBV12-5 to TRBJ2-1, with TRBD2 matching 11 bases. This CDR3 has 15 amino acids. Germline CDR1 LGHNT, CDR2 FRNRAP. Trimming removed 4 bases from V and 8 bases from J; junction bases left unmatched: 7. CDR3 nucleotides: TGTGCTAGTGGTTCCCCACTAGCGGGAGAGGATGAGCAGTTCTTC. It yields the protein CASGSPLAGEDEQFF.

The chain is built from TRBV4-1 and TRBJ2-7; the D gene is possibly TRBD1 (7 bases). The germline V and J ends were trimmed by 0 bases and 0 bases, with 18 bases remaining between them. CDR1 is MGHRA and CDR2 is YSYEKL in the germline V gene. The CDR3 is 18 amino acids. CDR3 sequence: CASSQEARGRGSSYEQYF. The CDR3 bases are TGCGCCAGCAGCCAAGAGGCAAGGGGGCGGGGCAGCTCCTACGAGCAGTACTTC.

Here the CDR3 DNA reads TGTGCCAGCAGCTTAGATCCCGGCGGACTACCCAGCGAGCAGTACTTC. Translated: CASSLDPGGLPSEQYF. This sequence joins TRBV7-2 and TRBJ2-7; the D gene is possibly TRBD2 (6 bases). The CDR3 is made up of 16 amino acids. Germline assignment: CDR1 SGHTA and CDR2 FQGNSA. V lost 1 base, J lost 6 bases, and 19 bases lay in between.

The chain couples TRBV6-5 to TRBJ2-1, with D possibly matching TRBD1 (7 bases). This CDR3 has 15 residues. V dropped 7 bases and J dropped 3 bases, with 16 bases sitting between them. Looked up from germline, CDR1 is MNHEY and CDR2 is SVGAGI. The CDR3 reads CASIRQGGSYNEQFF. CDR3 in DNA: TGTGCCAGCATTAGACAGGGAGGAAGCTACAATGAGCAGTTCTTC.

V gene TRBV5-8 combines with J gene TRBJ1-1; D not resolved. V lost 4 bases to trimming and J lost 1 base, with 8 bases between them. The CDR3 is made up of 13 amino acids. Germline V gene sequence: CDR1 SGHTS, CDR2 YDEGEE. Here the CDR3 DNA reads TGTGCCAGCAGCCATGGGAGGAACACTGAAGCTTTCTTT. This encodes CASSHGRNTEAFF.

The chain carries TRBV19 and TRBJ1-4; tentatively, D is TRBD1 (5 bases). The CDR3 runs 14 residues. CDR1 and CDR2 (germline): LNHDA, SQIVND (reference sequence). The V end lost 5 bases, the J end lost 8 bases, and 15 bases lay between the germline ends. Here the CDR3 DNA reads TGTGCCAGTAGTTCGGGGGGTCTTGGCGAAAAACTGTTTTTT. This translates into CASSSGGLGEKLFF.

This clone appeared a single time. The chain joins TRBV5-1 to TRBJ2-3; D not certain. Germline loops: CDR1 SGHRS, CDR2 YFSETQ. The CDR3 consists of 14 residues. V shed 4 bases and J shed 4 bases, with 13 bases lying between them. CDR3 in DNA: TGCGCCAGCAGCGGGAAAAGCAGCGCAGATACGCAGTATTTT. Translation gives CASSGKSSADTQYF.

The CDR3, as DNA: TGTGCCATCAGTGAGACAGGGGGCTCTGGAAACACCATATATTTT. Amino acid sequence: CAISETGGSGNTIYF. V gene TRBV10-3 combines with J gene TRBJ1-3; 8 nucleotides agree with TRBD1. This CDR3 is built from 15 residues. The germline V gene encodes CDR1 ENHRY and CDR2 SYGVKD. V gave up 2 bases and J gave up 0 bases; unmatched junction bases: 0.

CDR3 loop: CASSYEAGGASTDTQYF. DNA of the CDR3: TGTGCCAGCAGTTACGAGGCGGGAGGCGCTAGCACAGATACGCAGTATTTT. This rearrangement joins TRBV6-2 or TRBV6-3 to TRBJ2-3; 8 nucleotides agree with TRBD2. CDR3 length: 17 amino acids. V shed 2 bases, J shed 0 bases, and the junction held 7 bases outside the gene matches. Germline V gene data show CDR1 as MNHEY and CDR2 as SVGEGT.

CDR3 amino acids: CASSQTSGISTNEQFF. The CDR3 DNA reads TGTGCCAGCAGCCAAACTAGCGGGATCTCTACAAATGAGCAGTTCTTC. This chain connects TRBV3-1 (or the pseudogene TRBV3-2) to TRBJ2-1; 10 nucleotides line up with TRBD2. CDR3 size: 16 residues. Germline loops: CDR1 LGHDT, CDR2 YNNKEL (reference sequence). Germline trimming cut 2 bases from V and 7 bases from J; bases unmatched to any gene: 8.

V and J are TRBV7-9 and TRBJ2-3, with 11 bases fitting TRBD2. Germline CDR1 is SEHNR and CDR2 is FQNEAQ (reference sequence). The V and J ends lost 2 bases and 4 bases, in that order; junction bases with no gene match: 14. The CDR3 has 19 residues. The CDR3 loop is CASSLRAGLAVPQADTQYF. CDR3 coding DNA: TGTGCCAGCAGCTTAAGGGCGGGACTAGCGGTTCCCCAGGCAGATACGCAGTATTTT.

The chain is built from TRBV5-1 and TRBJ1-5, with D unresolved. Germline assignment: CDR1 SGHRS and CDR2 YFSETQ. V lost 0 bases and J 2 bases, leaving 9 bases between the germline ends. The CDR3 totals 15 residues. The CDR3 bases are TGCGCCAGCAGCTTGGACGGGGATCGCAATCAGCCCCAGCATTTT. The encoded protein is CASSLDGDRNQPQHF.

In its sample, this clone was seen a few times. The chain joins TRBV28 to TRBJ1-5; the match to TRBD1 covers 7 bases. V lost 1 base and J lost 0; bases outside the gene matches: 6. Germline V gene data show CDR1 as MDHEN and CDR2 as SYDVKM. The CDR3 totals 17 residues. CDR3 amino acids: CASSLFRGGHSNQPQHF. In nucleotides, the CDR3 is TGTGCCAGCAGTTTATTCAGAGGGGGCCATAGCAATCAGCCCCAGCATTTT. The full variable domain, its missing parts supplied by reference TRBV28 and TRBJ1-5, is DVKVTQSSRYLVKRTGEKVFLECVQDMDHENMFWYRQDPGLGLRLIYFSYDVKMKEKGDIPEGYSVSREKKERFSLILESASTNQTSMYLCASSLFRGGHSNQPQHFGDGTRLSIL.

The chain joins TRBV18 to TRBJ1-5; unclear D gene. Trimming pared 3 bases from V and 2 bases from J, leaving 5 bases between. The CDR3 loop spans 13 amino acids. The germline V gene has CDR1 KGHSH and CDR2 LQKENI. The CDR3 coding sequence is TGTGCCAGCTCACCGGTCGGCAATCAGCCCCAGCATTTT. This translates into CASSPVGNQPQHF.

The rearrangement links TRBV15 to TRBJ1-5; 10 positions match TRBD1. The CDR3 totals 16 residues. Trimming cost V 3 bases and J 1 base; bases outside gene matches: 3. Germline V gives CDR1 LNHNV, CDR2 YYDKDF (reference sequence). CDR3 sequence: CATSRTGGGSNQPQHF. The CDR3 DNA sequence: TGTGCCACCAGCAGGACAGGGGGCGGAAGCAATCAGCCCCAGCATTTT.

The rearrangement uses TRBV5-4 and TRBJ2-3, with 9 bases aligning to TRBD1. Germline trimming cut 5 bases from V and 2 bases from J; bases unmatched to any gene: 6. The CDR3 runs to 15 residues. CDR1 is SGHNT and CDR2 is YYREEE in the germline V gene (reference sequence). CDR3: CASRSGTGYTDTQYF. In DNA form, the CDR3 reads TGTGCCAGCAGGTCCGGGACAGGGTACACAGATACGCAGTATTTT.

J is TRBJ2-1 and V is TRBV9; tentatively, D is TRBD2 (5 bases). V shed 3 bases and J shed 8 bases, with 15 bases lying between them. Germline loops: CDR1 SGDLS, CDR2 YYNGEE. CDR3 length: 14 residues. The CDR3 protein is CASSASTLRDEQFF. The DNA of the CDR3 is TGTGCCAGCAGCGCCTCAACACTGAGGGATGAGCAGTTCTTC.

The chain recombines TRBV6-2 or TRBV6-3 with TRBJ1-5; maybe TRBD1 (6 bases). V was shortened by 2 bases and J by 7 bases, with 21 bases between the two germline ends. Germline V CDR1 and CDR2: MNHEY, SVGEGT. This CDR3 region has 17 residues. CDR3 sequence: CASSYNRGGGAGQPQHF. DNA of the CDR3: TGTGCCAGCAGTTACAACCGGGGAGGGGGAGCAGGCCAGCCCCAGCATTTT.

CDR3 bases: TGTGCCAGCAGCGTCGGATTAGTGTGGGGGAGCACCGGGGAGCTGTTTTTT. Its translation is CASSVGLVWGSTGELFF. This rearrangement joins TRBV9 to TRBJ2-2, with D possibly being TRBD1 or TRBD2 (5 bases each). The CDR3 runs 17 residues. V gave up 2 bases and J gave up 4 bases, with 18 bases separating them. Looked up from germline, CDR1 is SGDLS and CDR2 is YYNGEE.

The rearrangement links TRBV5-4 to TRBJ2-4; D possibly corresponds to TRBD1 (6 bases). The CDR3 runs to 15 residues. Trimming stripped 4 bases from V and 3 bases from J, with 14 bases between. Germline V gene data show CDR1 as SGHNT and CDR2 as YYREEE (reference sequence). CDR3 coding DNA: TGTGCCAGCAGCCAGACTCAGGGGAGCAAAAACATTCAGTACTTC. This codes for CASSQTQGSKNIQYF.

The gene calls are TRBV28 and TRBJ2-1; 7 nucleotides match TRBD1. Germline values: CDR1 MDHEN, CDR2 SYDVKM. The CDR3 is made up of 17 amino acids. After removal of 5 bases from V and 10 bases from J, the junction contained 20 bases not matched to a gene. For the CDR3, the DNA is TGTGCCAGCAGTCCGTACGTCTACGGGACAGATACAATCGAGCAGTTCTTC. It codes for CASSPYVYGTDTIEQFF.

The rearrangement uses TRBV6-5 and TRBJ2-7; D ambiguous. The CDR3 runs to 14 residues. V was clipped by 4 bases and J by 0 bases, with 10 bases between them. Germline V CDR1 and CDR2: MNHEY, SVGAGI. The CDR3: CASSFDISSYEQYF. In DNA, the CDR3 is TGTGCCAGCAGTTTTGACATATCCTCCTACGAGCAGTACTTC.

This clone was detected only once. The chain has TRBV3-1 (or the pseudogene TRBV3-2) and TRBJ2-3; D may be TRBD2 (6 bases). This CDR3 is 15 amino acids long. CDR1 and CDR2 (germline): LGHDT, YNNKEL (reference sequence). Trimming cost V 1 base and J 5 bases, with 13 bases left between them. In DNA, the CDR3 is TGTGCCAGCAGCCAAGGGGAGCGGAGGGGAGATACGCAGTATTTT. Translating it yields CASSQGERRGDTQYF.

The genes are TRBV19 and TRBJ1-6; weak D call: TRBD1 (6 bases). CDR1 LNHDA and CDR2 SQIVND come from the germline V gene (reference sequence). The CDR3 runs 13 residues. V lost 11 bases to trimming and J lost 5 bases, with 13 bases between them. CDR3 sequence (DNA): TGTGCCGTTGGACGACAGGATAATTCACCCCTCCACTTT. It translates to CAVGRQDNSPLHF.

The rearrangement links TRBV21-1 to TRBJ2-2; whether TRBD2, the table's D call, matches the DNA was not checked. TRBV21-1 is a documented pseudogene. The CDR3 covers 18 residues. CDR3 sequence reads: CASSKGSAGVKRTGELFF. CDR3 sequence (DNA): TGTGCCAGCAGCAAAGGCTCAGCGGGAGTGAAAAGGACCGGGGAGCTGTTTTTT.

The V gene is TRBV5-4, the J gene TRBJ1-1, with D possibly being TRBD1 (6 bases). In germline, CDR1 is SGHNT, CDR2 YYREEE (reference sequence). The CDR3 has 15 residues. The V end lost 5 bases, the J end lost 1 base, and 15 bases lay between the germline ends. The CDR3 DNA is TGTGCCAGCAGTCCTCCGGGGGCTTGGAACACTGAAGCTTTCTTT. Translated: CASSPPGAWNTEAFF.

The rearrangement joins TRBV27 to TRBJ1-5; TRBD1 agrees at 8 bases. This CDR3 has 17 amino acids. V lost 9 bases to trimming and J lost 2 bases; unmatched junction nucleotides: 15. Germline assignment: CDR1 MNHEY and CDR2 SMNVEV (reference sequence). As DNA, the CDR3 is TGTGCCAGGCCTCAGGGGGCTTGCCCTAGGGGCAATCAGCCCCAGCATTTT. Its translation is CARPQGACPRGNQPQHF.

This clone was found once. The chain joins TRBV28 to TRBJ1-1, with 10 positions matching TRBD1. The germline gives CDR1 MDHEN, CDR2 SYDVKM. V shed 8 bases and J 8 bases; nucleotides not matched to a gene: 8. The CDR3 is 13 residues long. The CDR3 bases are TGTGCCAGCCTCCGTAGGACAGGGGGGGAAGCTTTCTTT. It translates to CASLRRTGGEAFF. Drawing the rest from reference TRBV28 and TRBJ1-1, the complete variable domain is DVKVTQSSRYLVKRTGEKVFLECVQDMDHENMFWYRQDPGLGLRLIYFSYDVKMKEKGDIPEGYSVSREKKERFSLILESASTNQTSMYLCASLRRTGGEAFFGQGTRLTVV.

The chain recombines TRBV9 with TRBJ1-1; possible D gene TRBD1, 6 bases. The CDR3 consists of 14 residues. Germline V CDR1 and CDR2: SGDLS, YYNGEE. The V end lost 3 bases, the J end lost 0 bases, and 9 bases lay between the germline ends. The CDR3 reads CASSGGGVNTEAFF. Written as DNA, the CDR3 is TGTGCCAGCAGCGGAGGGGGGGTGAACACTGAAGCTTTCTTT.